The T cell receptor beta chain under discussion was sequenced for a study of blood T cell repertoires in COVID-19. Per the original data handling: Reference gene primers were amplified, and this amplification served to estimate nucleated cell counts. Profiling relied on immunoSEQ multiplex PCR, and the TCRdb table lists in-frame clones only, not all of them. D and trimming were read from the DNA, whereas the V and J calls and clone size are those reported in that table. The sample has some 79,000 clones, about 89% seen once. Germline values: CDR1 SGHRS, CDR2 YFSETQ. CDR3 size: 16 residues. J gave up 5 bases and V 4 bases, and 9 bases lay outside the gene matches.

The sample comprised peripheral blood. The chain joins TRBV5-1 to TRBJ2-1; 10 bases line up with TRBD2. This receptor was obtained from a man in his 70s with active or convalescent COVID-19. CDR3 coding DNA: TGCGCCAGCAGCCCCCCCCTAGCGGGAGTTGACAATGAGCAGTTCTTC. Its protein product is CASSPPLAGVDNEQFF.